This passage covers 24 T cell receptor beta chains from one sample sequenced in a study of metastatic and nonmetastatic thyroid tumors. TCRdb reanalyzed the PCR reads via MiXCR. The data contain roughly 13,000 clones, 26% of them seen just once; the ten biggest clones take up roughly 18%. Each patient went into thyroid surgery without having received any treatment. The sample comprised tumor tissue. These receptors all come from a female donor with papillary thyroid cancer or a benign thyroid nodule (not recorded which). Some clones in this sample may be carry-over from other donors' samples.

This clone turned up a few times. The germline gene is not matched at one end of the junction; a read error may be the cause. The CDR3 DNA reads TGTGCCACCAGCAGAAGGGGGGTTGGGGGCACAGATACACAGTATTTT. This codes for CATSRRGVGGTDTQYF. The rearrangement joins TRBV15 to TRBJ2-3; the D gene could be TRBD1 or TRBD2 (6 bases each). CDR1 LNHNV and CDR2 YYDKDF come from the germline V gene (reference sequence). The CDR3 is 16 residues long.

This clone appeared many times. J is TRBJ2-7 and V is TRBV5-4; 8 bases are a match to TRBD1. V was pared by 0 bases and J by 5 bases, with 4 bases of the junction left unmatched. The CDR3 spans 14 residues. Germline V gene lookup returns CDR1 SGHNT and CDR2 YYREEE (reference sequence). The CDR3 region has the DNA TGTGCCAGCAGCTTGGACAGGGGGGCCGACGAGCAGTACTTC. Translation: CASSLDRGADEQYF.

The V call is TRBV7-1, the J call TRBJ2-7, with TRBD2 matching 12 bases. TRBV7-1 has ORF status, its function being uncertain. The junction had 16 bases not matched to a gene; V was cut back by 3 bases and J by 1 base. CDR3 length: 20 residues. The CDR3 loop reads CASSSSGPTSGSVGSYEQYF. The CDR3 DNA sequence: TGTGCCAGCAGCTCTTCGGGCCCGACTAGCGGGAGTGTAGGGTCCTACGAGCAGTACTTC.

This clone was detected many times. At the DNA level, this CDR3 is encoded by other sequences in the same sample as well. The chain uses TRBV4-1 and TRBJ2-7; no clear D gene. V was cut by 4 bases and J by 6 bases, with 16 bases left in between. Germline loops: CDR1 MGHRA, CDR2 YSYEKL. The CDR3 runs 14 residues. The DNA of the CDR3 is TGCGCCAGCAGCCCGGGTCTAAACCCCCTCGAGCAGTACTTC. Translation: CASSPGLNPLEQYF.

The table lists this clone with many counts. The CDR3 end shows no conserved phenylalanine or tryptophan, and so a read error is likely. The V gene is TRBV9, the J gene TRBJ2-5, with no clear D. The V gene lost 4 bases and the J gene lost 1 base, with 2 bases spanning the gap. The CDR3 runs to 11 residues. Per germline, CDR1 SGDLS and CDR2 YYNGEE. CDR3 sequence reads: CASSSQETQYL. The CDR3 DNA reads TGTGCCAGCAGCAGCCAAGAGACCCAGTACCTC.

This clone came up a few times. The chain uses TRBV27 and TRBJ1-3; D gene uncertain. Trimming left V 4 bases short and J 4 bases short, with 5 bases between. The CDR3 extends over 12 amino acids. Germline V gives CDR1 MNHEY, CDR2 SMNVEV (reference sequence). The CDR3, as DNA: TGTGCCAGCAGTTCGGCGGGAAACACCATATATTTT. This codes for CASSSAGNTIYF.

The J gene is TRBJ1-6, the V gene TRBV5-1, with D perhaps matching TRBD1 (6 bases). Germline values: CDR1 SGHRS, CDR2 YFSETQ. The CDR3 contains 15 residues. V dropped 0 bases and J dropped 8 bases, with 12 bases sitting between them. CDR3 in DNA: TGCGCCAGCAGCTTGGTAGGGGGTCCCGATTCACCCCTCCACTTT. Translating it yields CASSLVGGPDSPLHF.

The chain has TRBV20-1 and TRBJ1-1; TRBD1 might be the D (5 bases). Trimming cost V 2 bases and J 2 bases, with 15 bases left between them. Germline loops: CDR1 DFQATT, CDR2 SNEGSKA (reference sequence). The CDR3 covers 15 residues. The DNA of the CDR3 is TGCAGTGCTAGATCAACTACAGGAATTAACACTGAAGCTTTCTTT. Its protein product is CSARSTTGINTEAFF.

This sequence joins TRBV28 and TRBJ1-1, with a weak D call TRBD1 (6 bases). Trimming removed 3 bases from V and 0 bases from J, with 17 bases in between. Germline V gene sequence: CDR1 MDHEN, CDR2 SYDVKM. This CDR3 is built from 17 residues. The CDR3 spells CASSFPPGQKLNTEAFF. Here the CDR3 DNA reads TGTGCCAGCAGTTTCCCGCCGGGACAAAAATTGAACACTGAAGCTTTCTTT.

V gene TRBV30 combines with J gene TRBJ2-7; D assignment may be TRBD1 or TRBD2 (5 bases each). Per the germline V gene, CDR1 is GTSNPN and CDR2 is SVGIG (reference sequence). Trimming pared 5 bases from V and 0 bases from J, leaving 5 bases between. There are 11 residues in the CDR3. The CDR3 here is CAWGTSYEQYF. CDR3 DNA: TGTGCCTGGGGGACCTCCTACGAGCAGTACTTC. Drawing the rest from reference TRBV30 and TRBJ2-7, the complete variable domain is SQTIHQWPATLVQPVGSPLSLECTVEGTSNPNLYWYRQAAGRGLQLLFYSVGIGQISSEVPQNLSASRPQDRQFILSSKKLLLSDSGFYLCAWGTSYEQYFGPGTRLTVT.

This clone showed up just a few times. This sequence joins TRBV25-1 and TRBJ2-7; D is unresolved. The CDR3 runs to 14 residues. The germline V gene encodes CDR1 MGHDK and CDR2 SYGVNS. The V and J ends lost 9 bases and 0 bases respectively, with 15 bases between them. The CDR3 here is CASSPHHSSYEQYF. The CDR3 region has the DNA TGTGCCAGTAGTCCACACCATAGCTCCTACGAGCAGTACTTC.

This clone has ten or more counts. CDR3 residues: CASSSPEGANEQYF. CDR3 nucleotides: TGTGCCAGCAGCTCCCCCGAGGGTGCCAACGAGCAGTACTTC. The genes are TRBV5-4 and TRBJ2-7; possibly TRBD2 for D (5 bases). V was clipped by 3 bases and J by 5 bases, with 15 bases between them. This CDR3 is 14 amino acids long. The germline V gene has CDR1 SGHNT and CDR2 YYREEE (reference sequence). Drawing the rest from reference TRBV5-4 and TRBJ2-7, the complete variable domain is ETGVTQSPTHLIKTRGQQVTLRCSSQSGHNTVSWYQQALGQGPQFIFQYYREEENGRGNFPPRFSGLQFPNYSSELNVNALELDDSALYLCASSSPEGANEQYFGPGTRLTVT.

This clone was seen many times. The gene calls are TRBV5-5 and TRBJ2-5; 11 bases match TRBD2. The trim removed 0 bases at V and 1 base at J, leaving 2 bases unmatched. The germline CDR1 and CDR2 sequences are SGHKS and YYEKEE (reference sequence). The CDR3 extends over 16 amino acids. Here the CDR3 reads CASSLGLAGTQETQYF. In DNA form, the CDR3 reads TGTGCCAGCAGCTTGGGACTAGCGGGAACCCAAGAGACCCAGTACTTC.

The chain is built from TRBV30 and TRBJ1-2; TRBD1 might be the D (5 bases). CDR3 size: 15 residues. V lost 3 bases to trimming and J lost 4 bases, with 18 bases between them. The germline CDR1 and CDR2 sequences are GTSNPN and SVGIG (reference sequence). CDR3 DNA sequence: TGTGCCTGGAGCACTCATTACGGCGGGGGCTATGGCTACACCTTC. Translated: CAWSTHYGGGYGYTF.

The CDR3 reads CASRRRGTPQIYEQYF. In nucleotides, the CDR3 is TGTGCCAGCAGGCGTCGCGGGACACCTCAAATATACGAGCAGTACTTC. The chain employs TRBV28 and TRBJ2-7, with D perhaps given as TRBD1 or TRBD2 (6 bases each). The CDR3 has 16 amino acids. The germline V gene encodes CDR1 MDHEN and CDR2 SYDVKM. Trimming left V 6 bases short and J 4 bases short, with 22 bases between.

This clone has a count of ten or more. A much larger clonotype is one base distant, so this may be a read error. CDR3 nucleotide sequence: TGTGCCAGCAGTTTTACGAGTGGGACAGTGAATGCTTTCTTT. This translates into CASSFTSGTVNAFF. The chain links TRBV27 to TRBJ1-1, with 7 bases lining up with TRBD1. The CDR3 is 14 residues long. With 3 bases clipped from V and 11 bases from J, the junction kept 12 bases outside the gene matches. The germline V gene has CDR1 MNHEY and CDR2 SMNVEV (reference sequence).

This clone was found a few times. In this CDR3 the conserved last residue, phenylalanine or tryptophan, is missing, so a read error is likely. The rearrangement links TRBV6-1 to TRBJ1-5; D gene ambiguous. With 2 bases removed from V and 9 bases from J, the gap between germline ends came to 5 bases. Per the germline V gene, CDR1 is MNHNS and CDR2 is SASEGT. The CDR3 consists of 11 residues. CDR3 sequence: CASSERWPQHL. The CDR3 DNA sequence: TGTGCCAGCAGTGAACGGTGGCCCCAGCATCTT.

The CDR3 reads CSARIMDGGGTDTQYF. The CDR3 DNA follows: TGCAGTGCTAGAATTATGGACGGAGGGGGAACAGATACGCAGTATTTT. The chain couples TRBV20-1 to TRBJ2-3; D is possibly TRBD1 or TRBD2 (6 bases each). Trimming removed 2 bases from V and 3 bases from J, with 18 bases in between. CDR3 length: 16 residues. The V gene's germline CDR1 is DFQATT and CDR2 SNEGSKA (reference sequence).

At least ten counts were recorded for this clone. This chain connects TRBV28 to TRBJ2-3; TRBD1 aligns across 8 bases. Germline trimming cut 2 bases from V and 2 bases from J; bases unmatched to any gene: 3. The germline gives CDR1 MDHEN, CDR2 SYDVKM. The CDR3 runs to 15 residues. The CDR3 DNA follows: TGTGCCAGCAGTTTACGGACAGGGTACACAGATACGCAGTATTTT. Protein sequence: CASSLRTGYTDTQYF.

At least ten counts were recorded for this clone. The chain is built from TRBV20-1 and TRBJ2-3, with TRBD2 matching 7 bases. The germline V gene has CDR1 DFQATT and CDR2 SNEGSKA (reference sequence). The length of the CDR3 is 13 residues. V trimming: 3 bases; J trimming: 6 bases; junction bases outside the gene matches: 6. CDR3 sequence (DNA): TGCAGTGCTAGTAGGACTAGTAAGGATACGCAGTATTTT. Encoded protein: CSASRTSKDTQYF.

CDR3 amino acids: CASRPSGVSYEQYF. CDR3 DNA sequence: TGCGCCAGCAGACCTAGCGGGGTCTCCTACGAGCAGTACTTC. The chain links TRBV4-1 to TRBJ2-7, with TRBD2 identical over 9 bases. This CDR3 is 14 amino acids long. Germline V gene data show CDR1 as MGHRA and CDR2 as YSYEKL. The V segment lost 6 bases and the J segment 0 bases; nucleotides outside the gene matches: 3.

In this sample, this clone turned up many times. The genes are TRBV12-3 or TRBV12-4 and TRBJ2-7; perhaps TRBD1 as D (5 bases). This CDR3 is built from 11 residues. Trimming cost V 5 bases and J 7 bases, with 9 bases left between them. In DNA, the CDR3 is TGTGCCAGCAGTCAAAACAGGGAGCAGTACTTC. Protein sequence: CASSQNREQYF.

By share, this clone counts as medium-sized. The V and J genes are TRBV18 and TRBJ1-2; 7 bases are a match to TRBD1. This CDR3 is 13 amino acids long. Germline V gene lookup returns CDR1 KGHSH and CDR2 LQKENI. J was trimmed by 2 bases and V by 3 bases; bases with no gene match: 0. CDR3 amino acids: CASSPGQNYGYTF. CDR3 DNA sequence: TGTGCCAGCTCACCGGGACAGAACTATGGCTACACCTTC.

A few counts support this clone. The J gene is TRBJ1-2, the V gene TRBV28; 7 bases are shared with TRBD1. Germline lookup yields CDR1 MDHEN and CDR2 SYDVKM. CDR3 length: 13 amino acids. V lost 10 bases and J lost 5; bases outside the gene matches: 10. The CDR3 spells CANNRDSKYGYTF. For the CDR3, the DNA is TGTGCCAACAACCGGGACAGCAAATATGGCTACACCTTC.